The 26 T cell receptor beta chains listed next were all sequenced from one sample in a study of cytomegalovirus exposure and HLA in healthy donors listed by TCRdb under 2017. Library preparation employed the immunoSEQ multiplex PCR assay. For the multiplex PCR, a mixture combining 60 forward primers for TCR Vbeta segments and 13 reverse primers for TCR Jbeta segments was used. In TCRdb, the immuneACCESS table is reduced to in-frame sequences with V and J assigned. These tables do not hold every clone; where another copy was compared, an unresolved V gene accounts for under half, and the others remain unexplained. The sample table lists fewer than 200,000 clones, around 81% of them with a count of one. The top ten clonotypes cover around 2.2% of the sample. The sample comprised PBMCs. The receptors originated from a woman between 25 and 40 years old in good health and CMV-seronegative.

J is TRBJ1-5 and V is TRBV2; no clear D. V gave up 6 bases and J gave up 0 bases, with 9 bases separating them. Germline assignment: CDR1 SNHLY and CDR2 FYNNEI. This CDR3 is 14 amino acids long. The CDR3 sequence: CASSRLNSNQPQHF. The CDR3 nucleotides read TGTGCCAGCAGCAGATTGAATAGCAATCAGCCCCAGCATTTT.

The V gene is TRBV6-5, the J gene TRBJ1-5; 8 nucleotides agree with TRBD1. The CDR3 is 16 amino acids. Germline V gives CDR1 MNHEY, CDR2 SVGAGI. V was pared by 4 bases and J by 6 bases, with 11 bases of the junction left unmatched. DNA of the CDR3: TGTGCCAGCAGTTCCGGACAGGGAAAACTCGGTCAGCCCCAGCATTTT. Translation: CASSSGQGKLGQPQHF.

V gene TRBV6-5 combines with J gene TRBJ1-1, with 7 bases fitting TRBD1. Germline CDR1 and CDR2: MNHEY and SVGAGI. The CDR3 covers 15 residues. Trimming took 4 bases from V and 3 from J; bases not matched to a gene: 8. CDR3 coding DNA: TGTGCCAGCAGTTCATTCGGACAGGCCGACACTGAAGCTTTCTTT. This gives the protein CASSSFGQADTEAFF.

This clone came up once. V usage is TRBV6-1 and J usage is TRBJ1-3; D is undetermined. Trimming took off 5 bases at V and 0 bases at J, with 11 bases between the two ends. Germline V CDR1 and CDR2: MNHNS, SASEGT. The CDR3 contains 15 residues. CDR3 in DNA: TGTGCCAGCAGTCCTCTAGTCATCTCTGGAAACACCATATATTTT. This encodes CASSPLVISGNTIYF.

The rearrangement uses TRBV30 and TRBJ1-2; D might be TRBD1 (6 bases). The CDR3 sequence is 14 residues long. The V gene's germline CDR1 is GTSNPN and CDR2 SVGIG (reference sequence). The V end lost 1 base, the J end lost 12 bases, and 21 bases lay between the germline ends. This CDR3 is CAWSGLGGGHLDTF. The CDR3 DNA sequence: TGTGCCTGGAGTGGGCTCGGCGGGGGCCACTTGGACACCTTC.

This rearrangement joins TRBV7-2 to TRBJ2-2; TRBD1 matches at 7 bases. Germline CDR1 reads SGHTA; CDR2 reads FQGNSA. The CDR3 runs to 15 residues. With 4 bases clipped from V and 4 bases from J, the junction kept 6 bases outside the gene matches. CDR3 amino acids: CASSSGQPSTGELFF. CDR3 nucleotides: TGTGCCAGCAGCTCGGGACAGCCGTCCACCGGGGAGCTGTTTTTT.

The chain carries TRBV11-3 and TRBJ2-1; TRBD2 matches at 8 bases. This CDR3 has 16 residues. The V segment lost 5 bases and the J segment 4 bases; nucleotides outside the gene matches: 10. Germline CDR1 SGHNT, CDR2 YENEEA. The CDR3 loop is CASSRTPSGGYNEQFF. In DNA form, the CDR3 reads TGTGCCAGCAGCCGGACGCCCAGCGGGGGTTACAATGAGCAGTTCTTC.

V and J are TRBV19 and TRBJ1-6; the match to TRBD1 covers 7 bases. The CDR3 extends over 15 amino acids. V trimming: 4 bases; J trimming: 5 bases; junction bases outside the gene matches: 5. Germline CDR1 reads LNHDA; CDR2 reads SQIVND (reference sequence). For the CDR3, the DNA is TGTGCCAGTAGTAGACGGACAGGCGATAATTCACCCCTCCACTTT. Protein product: CASSRRTGDNSPLHF.

The V gene is TRBV4-1, the J gene TRBJ2-1, with a tentative D call TRBD1 (6 bases). The ends were cut back, 8 bases at V and 8 bases at J, with 22 bases in the middle. The CDR3 loop spans 15 amino acids. Germline V lookup: CDR1 MGHRA, CDR2 YSYEKL. CDR3 coding DNA: TGCGCCAGCGCCCAAGGGGCAGGGGTGCTCGATGAGCAGTTCTTC. Its translation is CASAQGAGVLDEQFF.

The chain couples TRBV4-2 to TRBJ1-1; perhaps TRBD1 as D (5 bases). V was trimmed by 4 bases and J by 4 bases, leaving 7 bases between them. The CDR3 runs 12 residues. Per germline, CDR1 LGHNA and CDR2 YNFKEQ. CDR3: CASSPDSTEAFF. For the CDR3, the DNA is TGTGCCAGCAGCCCCGACAGCACTGAAGCTTTCTTT.

The rearrangement joins TRBV5-8 to TRBJ2-7; 7 nucleotides align to TRBD1. Per the germline V gene, CDR1 is SGHTS and CDR2 is YDEGEE. J lost 4 bases, V lost 1 base, and 5 bases had no gene match. The CDR3 loop spans 14 amino acids. The CDR3 loop reads CASSLKGGGYEQYF. The DNA for the CDR3 is TGTGCCAGCAGCTTGAAAGGGGGCGGTTACGAGCAGTACTTC.

The gene calls are TRBV18 and TRBJ2-1; 7 bases agree with TRBD2. V shed 3 bases and J 3 bases; nucleotides not matched to a gene: 5. CDR3 length equals 15 residues. The germline gives CDR1 KGHSH, CDR2 LQKENI. The CDR3: CASSPREALYNEQFF. The CDR3 DNA sequence: TGTGCCAGCTCACCCCGGGAGGCTCTCTACAATGAGCAGTTCTTC. The full variable domain, its missing parts supplied by reference TRBV18 and TRBJ2-1, is NAGVMQNPRHLVRRRGQEARLRCSPMKGHSHVYWYRQLPEEGLKFMVYLQKENIIDESGMPKERFSAEFPKEGPSILRIQQVVRGDSAAYFCASSPREALYNEQFFGPGTRLTVL.

This chain connects TRBV7-7 to TRBJ2-5, with 16 bases lining up with TRBD2. Germline CDR1 reads SSHAT; CDR2 reads FNYEAQ (reference sequence). This CDR3 is built from 21 residues. V gave up 3 bases and J gave up 1 base; unmatched junction bases: 14. In DNA, the CDR3 is TGTGCCAGCAGCTTGATACGGCCGGGGACTAGCGGGGGGGATATCCAAGAGACCCAGTACTTC. Amino acids: CASSLIRPGTSGGDIQETQYF.

The chain carries TRBV2 and TRBJ1-4; no clear D. The CDR3 consists of 15 residues. V lost 1 base to trimming and J lost 3 bases, with 9 bases between them. The germline gives CDR1 SNHLY, CDR2 FYNNEI. CDR3 region: CASSEDAGSNEKLFF. The DNA for the CDR3 is TGTGCCAGCAGTGAAGATGCGGGGTCTAATGAAAAACTGTTTTTT.

The chain is built from TRBV28 and TRBJ2-5; maybe TRBD2 (5 bases). There are 13 residues in the CDR3. CDR1 MDHEN and CDR2 SYDVKM come from the germline V gene. The V and J ends lost 2 bases and 5 bases respectively, with 9 bases between them. CDR3 DNA: TGTGCCAGCAGTTTAGAGGGTTATGAGACCCAGTACTTC. Its protein is CASSLEGYETQYF.

This chain uses TRBV12-5 with TRBJ1-2, with D possibly matching TRBD1 (6 bases). CDR3 length: 13 amino acids. Germline assignment: CDR1 LGHNT and CDR2 FRNRAP. The V and J ends lost 5 bases and 4 bases respectively, with 11 bases between them. CDR3 sequence reads: CASGPDSLYGYTF. CDR3 sequence (DNA): TGTGCTAGTGGTCCGGACAGCCTCTATGGCTACACCTTC.

The chain has TRBV27 and TRBJ1-1, with a possible D match to TRBD1 (6 bases). Per germline, CDR1 MNHEY and CDR2 SMNVEV (reference sequence). V was clipped by 5 bases and J by 0 bases, with 16 bases between them. This CDR3 comprises 16 residues. The CDR3 nucleotides read TGTGCCAGCAGTCCGATAGGGGGTGTATTGAACACTGAAGCTTTCTTT. This encodes CASSPIGGVLNTEAFF.

In its sample, this clone was seen a few times. The V gene is TRBV11-3, the J gene TRBJ2-3, with 11 bases that match TRBD2. Germline CDR1 reads SGHNT; CDR2 reads YENEEA. Unmatched junction bases numbered 3, after V lost 0 bases and J lost 4 bases. This CDR3 is 16 amino acids long. The CDR3 sequence: CASSLELAGVADTQYF. The DNA of the CDR3 is TGTGCCAGCAGCTTAGAACTAGCGGGAGTTGCAGATACGCAGTATTTT.

The CDR3 nucleotides are TGTGCCACACTAGCGGGAGCTCTCGGCGAGCAGTACTTC. As protein: CATLAGALGEQYF. This rearrangement joins TRBV10-3 to TRBJ2-7; TRBD2 agrees at 11 bases. The germline gives CDR1 ENHRY, CDR2 SYGVKD. The CDR3 has 13 residues. V gave up 10 bases and J gave up 6 bases; unmatched junction bases: 8.

This chain connects TRBV27 to TRBJ2-5, with TRBD1 matching 11 bases. V shed 6 bases, J shed 4 bases, and the junction held 1 base outside the gene matches. This CDR3 is built from 13 residues. CDR1 is MNHEY, CDR2 SMNVEV, per germline (reference sequence). CDR3 region: CASSGQGAETQYF. The CDR3, as DNA: TGTGCCAGCAGCGGACAGGGGGCAGAGACCCAGTACTTC.

The rearrangement uses TRBV5-6 and TRBJ1-3; D is undetermined. In germline, CDR1 is SGHDT, CDR2 YYEEEE. The CDR3 spans 16 residues. V shed 0 bases and J shed 0 bases, with 10 bases lying between them. The DNA for the CDR3 is TGTGCCAGCAGCTTGGATGCAGGTTCCTCTGGAAACACCATATATTTT. Amino acid sequence: CASSLDAGSSGNTIYF. Together with reference TRBV5-6 and TRBJ1-3, the CDR3 gives the full variable domain: DAGVTQSPTHLIKTRGQQVTLRCSPKSGHDTVSWYQQALGQGPQFIFQYYEEEERQRGNFPDRFSGHQFPNYSSELNVNALLLGDSALYLCASSLDAGSSGNTIYFGEGSWLTVV.

The rearrangement joins TRBV4-3 to TRBJ2-2; 14 positions match TRBD2. In germline, CDR1 is LGHNA, CDR2 YSLEER. The CDR3 length is 19 residues. V shed 2 bases and J 3 bases; nucleotides not matched to a gene: 8. The CDR3 reads CASSQPGTSGRGYTGELFF. The CDR3 DNA reads TGCGCCAGCAGCCAACCCGGGACTAGCGGGAGAGGGTACACCGGGGAGCTGTTTTTT.

This clone was found once. The J gene is TRBJ1-2, the V gene TRBV29-1; TRBD1 agrees at 7 bases. Unmatched junction bases numbered 11, after V lost 4 bases and J lost 6 bases. This CDR3 is 14 amino acids long. CDR1 is SQVTM and CDR2 is ANQGSEA in the germline V gene. CDR3 nucleotides: TGCAGCGTTGGTTACAGGGGTAATATCGATGGCTACACCTTC. Protein product: CSVGYRGNIDGYTF.

This clone was observed a few times. V usage is TRBV19 and J usage is TRBJ1-5; 10 positions match TRBD1. From germline, CDR1 is LNHDA and CDR2 SQIVND (reference sequence). There are 15 residues in the CDR3. Trimming took 6 bases from V and 5 from J; bases not matched to a gene: 7. CDR3: CASSYDRGRDQPQHF. CDR3 nucleotides: TGTGCCAGTAGCTACGACAGGGGGCGAGATCAGCCCCAGCATTTT.

A word on this clone: One end of the junction varies from germline; a read error may be responsible. The chain combines TRBV19 with TRBJ2-7; D ambiguous. Germline V gene sequence: CDR1 LNHDA, CDR2 SQIVND (reference sequence). CDR3 size: 14 residues. For the CDR3, the DNA is TGTGCCAGTAGTATCAGAGGCTCTTCCTCCGAGCAGTACTTC. It is translated as CASSIRGSSSEQYF.

This sequence joins TRBV2 and TRBJ2-2; 8 positions agree with TRBD1. The CDR3 runs 17 residues. Germline CDR1 is SNHLY and CDR2 is FYNNEI. The J segment lost 7 bases and the V segment lost 8 bases, leaving 18 bases of the junction unmatched. CDR3 sequence (DNA): TGTGCCAGCCCGCGTAGGCAGGGGGCTCGGTGGAACGGGGAGCTGTTTTTT. Protein: CASPRRQGARWNGELFF.